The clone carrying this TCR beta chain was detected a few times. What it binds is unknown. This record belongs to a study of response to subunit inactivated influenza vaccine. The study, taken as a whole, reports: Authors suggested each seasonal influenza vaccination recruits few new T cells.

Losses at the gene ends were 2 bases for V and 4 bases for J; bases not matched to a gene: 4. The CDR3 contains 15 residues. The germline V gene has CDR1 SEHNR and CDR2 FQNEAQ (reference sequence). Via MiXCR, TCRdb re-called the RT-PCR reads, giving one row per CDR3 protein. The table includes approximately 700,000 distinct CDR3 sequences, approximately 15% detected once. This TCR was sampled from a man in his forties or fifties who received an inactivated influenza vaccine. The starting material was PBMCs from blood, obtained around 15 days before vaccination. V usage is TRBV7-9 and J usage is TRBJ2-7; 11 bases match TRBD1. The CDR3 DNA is TGTGCCAGCAGCTTAACGGACAGGGGGCTTTACGAGCAGTACTTC. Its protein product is CASSLTDRGLYEQYF. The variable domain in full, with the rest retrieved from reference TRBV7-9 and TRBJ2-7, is DTGVSQNPRHKITKRGQNVTFRCDPISEHNRLYWYRQTLGQGPEFLTYFQNEAQLEKSRLLSDRFSAERPKGSFSTLEIQRTEQGDSAMYLCASSLTDRGLYEQYFGPGTRLTVT.